These 26 T cell receptor beta chains share one sample of origin, sequenced in a study of PD-L1 blockade in urothelial cancer (dated by TCRdb to the late 2010s). The method was the immunoSEQ multiplex PCR assay. TCRdb provides this immuneACCESS table in a form limited to in-frame rearrangements. Some clones are lacking; in checked studies, under half of them reflect an unresolved V gene, and why the rest are absent is not known. The sample table contains tens of thousands of clones; only one count was recorded for over 80% of them. The ten largest clones add up to about a tenth of the sample. What the time point label conveys for this sample: pretreatment peripheral blood. The sequencing used PBMCs, collected around atezolizumab (anti-PD-L1) treatment. These receptors originate from a woman in her 70s with urothelial cancer.

The rearrangement joins TRBV7-2 to TRBJ1-5, with 9 positions matching TRBD1. Germline CDR1 and CDR2: SGHTA and FQGNSA. The ends lost 6 bases at V and 3 bases at J; junction bases unmatched: 9. CDR3 size: 16 residues. CDR3: CASRGAGTGFNQPQHF. Written as DNA, the CDR3 is TGTGCCAGCAGAGGAGCCGGGACAGGGTTCAATCAGCCCCAGCATTTT.

The rearrangement joins TRBV12-2 to TRBJ1-1; the table gives TRBD1 as D, unverified against the DNA. TRBV12-2 is an annotated pseudogene. This CDR3 has 13 amino acids. This chain's CDR3 is CASRSRWQTEAFF. For the CDR3, the DNA is TGTGCAAGTCGCTCCCGTTGGCAAACTGAAGCTTTCTTT.

The V and J genes are TRBV27 and TRBJ2-7; the match to TRBD1 covers 7 bases. This CDR3 has 15 residues. The trim removed 4 bases at V and 4 bases at J, leaving 10 bases unmatched. Germline V lookup: CDR1 MNHEY, CDR2 SMNVEV (reference sequence). The CDR3 DNA reads as TGTGCCAGCAGTTCACAGGGGTTTACCTCTTACGAGCAGTACTTC. Its translation: CASSSQGFTSYEQYF.

The gene calls are TRBV6-5 and TRBJ2-5, with 7 bases lining up with TRBD1. V lost 6 bases to trimming and J lost 5 bases; unmatched junction nucleotides: 3. The germline CDR1 and CDR2 sequences are MNHEY and SVGAGI. CDR3 size: 12 residues. The CDR3 DNA reads as TGTGCCAGCAGACAGGGGCGGGAGACCCAGTACTTC. Amino acids: CASRQGRETQYF.

The CDR3 spells CASSPGQGISYEQYF. The CDR3, as DNA: TGCGCCAGCAGCCCCGGGCAGGGGATCTCCTACGAGCAGTACTTC. V usage is TRBV5-1 and J usage is TRBJ2-7; D might be TRBD1 (6 bases). There are 15 residues in the CDR3. Trimming pared 4 bases from V and 0 bases from J, leaving 14 bases between. Germline V lookup: CDR1 SGHRS, CDR2 YFSETQ.

In its sample, this clone was seen once. The chain is built from TRBV7-2 and TRBJ2-5; D perhaps matches TRBD1 (5 bases). Germline lookup yields CDR1 SGHTA and CDR2 FQGNSA. V lost 5 bases to trimming and J lost 2 bases, with 18 bases between them. The CDR3 runs to 16 residues. CDR3 amino acids: CASSRRGRQGQETQYF. For the CDR3, the DNA is TGTGCCAGCAGCCGTAGGGGCCGGCAGGGTCAAGAGACCCAGTACTTC.

The chain couples TRBV27 to TRBJ1-3, with TRBD1 matching 7 bases. Losses at the gene ends were 6 bases for V and 1 base for J; bases not matched to a gene: 15. The V gene's germline CDR1 is MNHEY and CDR2 SMNVEV (reference sequence). The CDR3 covers 18 residues. This CDR3 is CASSRKPTGLGSGNTIYF. The CDR3, as DNA: TGTGCCAGCAGCCGAAAACCGACAGGGCTCGGGTCTGGAAACACCATATATTTT.

This rearrangement joins TRBV6-6 to TRBJ2-7; 13 nucleotides agree with TRBD2. The CDR3 sequence is 14 residues long. Germline V CDR1 and CDR2: MNHNY, SVGAGI (reference sequence). The V and J ends lost 9 bases and 2 bases, in that order; junction bases with no gene match: 4. CDR3 in amino acids: CASAGTSGAYEQYF. DNA for the CDR3: TGTGCCAGTGCGGGGACTAGCGGGGCCTACGAGCAGTACTTC.

The chain has TRBV5-1 and TRBJ2-3; TRBD1 agrees at 10 bases. The V and J ends lost 3 bases and 1 base, in that order; junction bases with no gene match: 8. In germline, CDR1 is SGHRS, CDR2 YFSETQ. The CDR3 covers 17 residues. The CDR3 here is CASSSRGTGAGTDTQYF. CDR3 bases: TGCGCCAGCAGCTCCCGGGGGACAGGGGCCGGCACAGATACGCAGTATTTT.

The gene calls are TRBV9 and TRBJ2-1; TRBD2 matches at 8 bases. V shed 4 bases, J shed 8 bases, and the junction held 11 bases outside the gene matches. This CDR3 has 15 residues. CDR1 and CDR2 from the germline V gene are SGDLS and YYNGEE. The CDR3 loop reads CASSSREGGWYEQFF. The CDR3 DNA reads as TGTGCCAGCAGCTCCCGGGAGGGGGGTTGGTATGAGCAGTTCTTC. Full variable domain (outside the CDR3, taken from reference TRBV9 and TRBJ2-1): DSGVTQTPKHLITATGQRVTLRCSPRSGDLSVYWYQQSLDQGLQFLIQYYNGEERAKGNILERFSAQQFPDLHSELNLSSLELGDSALYFCASSSREGGWYEQFFGPGTRLTVL.

V is TRBV29-1 and J is TRBJ2-7; 10 positions match TRBD2. The CDR3 is made up of 14 amino acids. The J segment lost 3 bases and the V segment lost 4 bases, leaving 6 bases of the junction unmatched. Per the germline V gene, CDR1 is SQVTM and CDR2 is ANQGSEA. Written as DNA, the CDR3 is TGCAGCGTTGTCTCTAGCGGGAGCAACTACGAGCAGTACTTC. Protein: CSVVSSGSNYEQYF.

The rearrangement joins TRBV4-1 to TRBJ1-1; D is uncertain. CDR3 length equals 14 residues. V lost 1 base and J lost 7, with 13 bases in between. The V gene's germline CDR1 is MGHRA and CDR2 YSYEKL. The CDR3 nucleotides read TGCGCCAGCAGCCAAGGCAGGCATCAGTATGAAGCTTTCTTT. Protein: CASSQGRHQYEAFF.

The chain is built from TRBV7-7 and TRBJ1-4; a possible D gene is TRBD1 (6 bases). Germline CDR1 is SSHAT and CDR2 is FNYEAQ (reference sequence). The CDR3 extends over 15 amino acids. V was clipped by 1 base and J by 3 bases, with 9 bases between them. CDR3 sequence reads: CASSLGGGANEKLFF. In DNA form, the CDR3 reads TGTGCCAGCAGCTTAGGAGGGGGGGCTAATGAAAAACTGTTTTTT. Using reference TRBV7-7 and TRBJ1-4 for the parts outside the CDR3, the full variable domain is GAGVSQSPRYKVTKRGQDVTLRCDPISSHATLYWYQQALGQGPEFLTYFNYEAQPDKSGLPSDRFSAERPEGSISTLTIQRTEQRDSAMYRCASSLGGGANEKLFFGSGTQLSVL.

The genes are TRBV27 and TRBJ1-6; 10 bases agree with TRBD1. This CDR3 has 16 residues. Germline V gene data show CDR1 as MNHEY and CDR2 as SMNVEV (reference sequence). Trimming at V came to 5 bases and at J to 9 bases, leaving 10 bases not matched to a gene. Written as DNA, the CDR3 is TGTGCCAGCAGTCCACGGGACAGGGGCGGAGGTTCACCCCTCCACTTT. This encodes CASSPRDRGGGSPLHF.

This rearrangement joins TRBV4-3 to TRBJ1-2; TRBD1 matches 8 bases. Germline V gene sequence: CDR1 LGHNA, CDR2 YSLEER. The CDR3 loop spans 18 amino acids. The V segment lost 1 base and the J segment 7 bases; nucleotides outside the gene matches: 17. CDR3 amino acids: CASSQGGHFWTGTLGYTF. As DNA, the CDR3 is TGCGCCAGCAGCCAAGGGGGGCACTTCTGGACAGGGACACTTGGCTACACCTTC.

This CDR3 reads CASSGTGDGPEQYF. CDR3 nucleotide sequence: TGCGCCAGCAGCGGAACAGGGGATGGTCCCGAGCAGTACTTC. The rearrangement joins TRBV5-1 to TRBJ2-7; 7 nucleotides line up with TRBD1. The CDR3 has 14 residues. Germline V gene lookup returns CDR1 SGHRS and CDR2 YFSETQ. V was clipped by 4 bases and J by 6 bases; unmatched bases: 10. The full variable domain, in which reference TRBV5-1 and TRBJ2-7 provide the parts outside the CDR3, is KAGVTQTPRYLIKTRGQQVTLSCSPISGHRSVSWYQQTPGQGLQFLFEYFSETQRNKGNFPGRFSGRQFSNSRSEMNVSTLELGDSALYLCASSGTGDGPEQYFGPGTRLTVT.

This sequence joins TRBV2 and TRBJ2-5; D unresolved. The ends were cut back, 4 bases at V and 5 bases at J, with 14 bases in the middle. The CDR3 is 14 residues long. CDR1 and CDR2 (germline): SNHLY, FYNNEI. The CDR3 nucleotides read TGTGCCAGCAGTGGACGGTCGACGAGGGAGACCCAGTACTTC. Its protein is CASSGRSTRETQYF.

CDR3: CASSLDFLPEAFF. The CDR3 DNA reads TGTGCCAGCAGCTTAGATTTCCTACCTGAAGCTTTCTTT. The rearrangement joins TRBV7-9 to TRBJ1-1; D unclear. Trimming shortened V by 1 base and J by 6 bases, and 9 bases separated the two germline ends. CDR1 is SEHNR, CDR2 FQNEAQ, per germline (reference sequence). This CDR3 is built from 13 residues.

This clone has a single count. This chain uses TRBV30 with TRBJ2-5; tentative D call: TRBD2 (5 bases). Germline V lookup: CDR1 GTSNPN, CDR2 SVGIG (reference sequence). V was clipped by 0 bases and J by 5 bases, with 10 bases between them. CDR3 size: 13 residues. The DNA for the CDR3 is TGTGCCTGGAGTGTTTTGCCGGGGGAGACCCAGTACTTC. Translation: CAWSVLPGETQYF.

The chain has TRBV4-2 and TRBJ2-1; D is unresolved. The CDR3 sequence is 13 residues long. V lost 6 bases, J lost 8 bases, and 14 bases lay in between. Germline V gene sequence: CDR1 LGHNA, CDR2 YNFKEQ. CDR3 bases: TGTGCCAGCAGGGGTCTTGAGGCATATGAGCAGTTCTTC. Its translation is CASRGLEAYEQFF.

The chain couples TRBV4-3 to TRBJ1-2, with TRBD1 as a possible D gene (5 bases). CDR1 and CDR2 (germline): LGHNA, YSLEER. The CDR3 consists of 17 residues. V lost 1 base, J lost 1 base, and 16 bases lay in between. The CDR3 reads CASSQGFGAGHNYGYTF. CDR3 nucleotides: TGCGCCAGCAGCCAAGGGTTTGGGGCAGGCCATAACTATGGCTACACCTTC.

CDR3 residues: CASSYRGSYNEQFF. CDR3 sequence (DNA): TGTGCCAGCAGCTACAGGGGGTCCTACAATGAGCAGTTCTTC. The chain is built from TRBV7-3 and TRBJ2-1; 8 bases match TRBD1. Trimming removed 4 bases from V and 1 base from J; junction bases left unmatched: 0. Per germline, CDR1 SGHTA and CDR2 FQGTGA. This CDR3 is 14 amino acids long.

This chain connects TRBV4-3 to TRBJ1-4; the match to TRBD1 covers 10 bases. J gave up 8 bases and V 4 bases, and 7 bases lay outside the gene matches. The CDR3 sequence is 15 residues long. Germline V CDR1 and CDR2: LGHNA, YSLEER. The CDR3 bases are TGCGCCAGCAGCCCCTCAGGGACAGGGGCAGAAAAACTGTTTTTT. This encodes CASSPSGTGAEKLFF.

V is TRBV5-4 and J is TRBJ2-3; the D is unclear. Trimming pared 2 bases from V and 2 bases from J, leaving 9 bases between. There are 14 residues in the CDR3. CDR1 and CDR2 (germline): SGHNT, YYREEE (reference sequence). CDR3 DNA sequence: TGTGCCAGCAGCTTAGGTCGGGTCACAGATACGCAGTATTTT. This codes for CASSLGRVTDTQYF.

The chain carries TRBV19 and TRBJ2-7; 8 bases line up with TRBD2. Trimming took 4 bases from V and 6 from J; bases not matched to a gene: 8. Per the germline V gene, CDR1 is LNHDA and CDR2 is SQIVND (reference sequence). This CDR3 comprises 14 residues. The CDR3 coding sequence is TGTGCCAGTAGTACAGTAGCGGGATCGGTCGAGCAGTACTTC. Its protein is CASSTVAGSVEQYF.

The genes are TRBV28 and TRBJ2-1; 14 bases line up with TRBD2. CDR3 length: 14 residues. CDR1 is MDHEN and CDR2 is SYDVKM in the germline V gene. V shed 6 bases and J 7 bases; nucleotides not matched to a gene: 2. CDR3 DNA: TGTGCCAGCAGGGGACTAGCGGGAGATAATGAGCAGTTCTTC. Encoded protein: CASRGLAGDNEQFF.